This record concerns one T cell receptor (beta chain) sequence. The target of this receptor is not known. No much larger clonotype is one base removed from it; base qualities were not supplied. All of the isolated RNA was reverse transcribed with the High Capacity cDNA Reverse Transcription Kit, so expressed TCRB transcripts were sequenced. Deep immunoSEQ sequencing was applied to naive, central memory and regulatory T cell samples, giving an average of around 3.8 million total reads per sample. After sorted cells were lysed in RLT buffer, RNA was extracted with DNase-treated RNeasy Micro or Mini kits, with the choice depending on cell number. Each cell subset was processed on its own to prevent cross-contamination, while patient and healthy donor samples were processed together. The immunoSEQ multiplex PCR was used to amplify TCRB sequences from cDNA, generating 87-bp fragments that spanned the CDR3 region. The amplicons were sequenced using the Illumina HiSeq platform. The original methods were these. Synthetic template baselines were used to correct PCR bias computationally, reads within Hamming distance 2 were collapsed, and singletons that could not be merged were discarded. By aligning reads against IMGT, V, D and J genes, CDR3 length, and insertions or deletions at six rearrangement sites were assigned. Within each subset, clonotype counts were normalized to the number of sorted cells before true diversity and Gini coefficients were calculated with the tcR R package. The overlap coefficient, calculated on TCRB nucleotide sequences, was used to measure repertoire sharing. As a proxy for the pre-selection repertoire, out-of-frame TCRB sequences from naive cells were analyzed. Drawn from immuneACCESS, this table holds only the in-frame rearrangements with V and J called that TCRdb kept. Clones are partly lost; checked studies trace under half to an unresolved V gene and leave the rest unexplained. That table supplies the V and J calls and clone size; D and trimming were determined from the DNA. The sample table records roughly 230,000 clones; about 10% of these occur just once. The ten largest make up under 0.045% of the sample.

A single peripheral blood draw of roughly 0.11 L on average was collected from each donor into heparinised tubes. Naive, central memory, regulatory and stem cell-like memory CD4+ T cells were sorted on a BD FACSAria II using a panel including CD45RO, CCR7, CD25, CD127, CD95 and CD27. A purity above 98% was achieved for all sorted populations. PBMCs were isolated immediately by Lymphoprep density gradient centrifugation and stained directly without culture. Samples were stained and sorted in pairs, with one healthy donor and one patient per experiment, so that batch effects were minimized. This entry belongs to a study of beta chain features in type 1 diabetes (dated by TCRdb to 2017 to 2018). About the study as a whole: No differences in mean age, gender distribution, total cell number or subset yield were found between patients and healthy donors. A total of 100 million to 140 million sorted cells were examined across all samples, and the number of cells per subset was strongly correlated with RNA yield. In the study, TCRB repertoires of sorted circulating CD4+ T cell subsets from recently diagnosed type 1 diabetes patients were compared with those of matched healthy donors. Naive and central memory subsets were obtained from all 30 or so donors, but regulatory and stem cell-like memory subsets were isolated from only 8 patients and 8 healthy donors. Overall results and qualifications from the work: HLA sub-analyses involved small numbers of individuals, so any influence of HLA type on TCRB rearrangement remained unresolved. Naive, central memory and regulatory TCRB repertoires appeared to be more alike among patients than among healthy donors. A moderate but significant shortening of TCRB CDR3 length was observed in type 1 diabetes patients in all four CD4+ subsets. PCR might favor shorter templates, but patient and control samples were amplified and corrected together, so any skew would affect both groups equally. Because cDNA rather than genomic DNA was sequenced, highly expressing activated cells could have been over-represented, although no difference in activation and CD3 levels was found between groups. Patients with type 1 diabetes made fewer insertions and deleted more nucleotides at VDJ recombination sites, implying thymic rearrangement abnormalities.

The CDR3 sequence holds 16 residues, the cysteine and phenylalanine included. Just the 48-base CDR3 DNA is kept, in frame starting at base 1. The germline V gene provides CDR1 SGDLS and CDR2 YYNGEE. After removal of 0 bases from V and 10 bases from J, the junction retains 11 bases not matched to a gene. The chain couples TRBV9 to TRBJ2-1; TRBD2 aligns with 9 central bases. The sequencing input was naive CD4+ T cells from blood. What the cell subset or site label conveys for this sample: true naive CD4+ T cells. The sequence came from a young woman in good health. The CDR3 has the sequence CASSVGGLAAYTEQFF. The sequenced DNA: TGTGCCAGCAGCGTAGGGGGACTAGCCGCTTACACGGAGCAGTTCTTC.